Below, 16 T cell receptor beta chains from the same sample are listed, as sequenced in a study of blood T cell repertoires in COVID-19. The repertoire was sequenced with immunoSEQ multiplex PCR; TCRdb's copy has only in-frame clones and lacks some. The sample shows 300,000 to 400,000 clones, roughly nine tenths of them seen only once. Sequenced material: PBMCs or T cells enriched from blood (not recorded which). The source of these receptors is a woman in her thirties who had recovered from COVID-19.

This clone was recorded once. The chain combines TRBV15 with TRBJ2-7; D unresolved. The V and J ends lost 0 bases and 0 bases respectively, with 6 bases between them. Germline CDR1 LNHNV, CDR2 YYDKDF (reference sequence). The CDR3 is 14 residues long. CDR3 sequence (DNA): TGTGCCACCAGCAGAGACGGCGGCTCCTACGAGCAGTACTTC. It specifies CATSRDGGSYEQYF.

J is TRBJ1-2 and V is TRBV29-1; maybe TRBD1 (5 bases). V lost 2 bases to trimming and J lost 4 bases, with 14 bases between them. Germline-derived CDR1 and CDR2 are SQVTM and ANQGSEA. The CDR3 has 14 amino acids. The CDR3: CSVEWAGRVYGYTF. The CDR3 nucleotides read TGCAGCGTTGAATGGGCAGGGCGAGTCTATGGCTACACCTTC.

The chain is built from TRBV9 and TRBJ2-5; a weak D match, TRBD2 (5 bases). The CDR3 is 15 residues long. V shed 0 bases and J shed 3 bases, with 12 bases lying between them. Germline lookup yields CDR1 SGDLS and CDR2 YYNGEE. For the CDR3, the DNA is TGTGCCAGCAGCGTAGTTAGCGCCGGGAAAGAGACCCAGTACTTC. Translating it yields CASSVVSAGKETQYF. The full variable domain, rest sourced from reference TRBV9 and TRBJ2-5, is DSGVTQTPKHLITATGQRVTLRCSPRSGDLSVYWYQQSLDQGLQFLIQYYNGEERAKGNILERFSAQQFPDLHSELNLSSLELGDSALYFCASSVVSAGKETQYFGPGTRLLVL.

The CDR3 bases are TGTGCCAGCAGTTTACATGCTAGCGGGGGTGATACGCAGTATTTT. Translating it yields CASSLHASGGDTQYF. The genes are TRBV28 and TRBJ2-3, with 10 bases aligning to TRBD2. There are 15 residues in the CDR3. Losses at the gene ends were 2 bases for V and 6 bases for J; bases not matched to a gene: 5. CDR1 MDHEN and CDR2 SYDVKM come from the germline V gene.

The chain has TRBV7-9 and TRBJ1-2; D remains ambiguous. The CDR3 is 14 residues long. Germline V gene data show CDR1 as SEHNR and CDR2 as FQNEAQ (reference sequence). V lost 5 bases, J lost 4 bases, and 14 bases lay in between. CDR3 coding DNA: TGTGCCAGCAGCCCGCCCTCGGAGTTCTATGGCTACACCTTC. This encodes CASSPPSEFYGYTF.

This sequence joins TRBV12-3 or TRBV12-4 and TRBJ2-1; D not resolved. The CDR3 is 12 amino acids. Trimming shortened V by 5 bases and J by 3 bases, and 5 bases separated the two germline ends. The CDR3 coding sequence is TGTGCCAGCAGTAACAGCTACAATGAGCAGTTCTTC. Encoded protein: CASSNSYNEQFF.

The rearrangement links TRBV30 to TRBJ1-3; D is undetermined. This CDR3 is built from 12 residues. Deletions cut 2 bases from V and 3 bases from J, with 5 bases between. Germline CDR1 GTSNPN, CDR2 SVGIG (reference sequence). The CDR3 DNA sequence: TGTGCCTGGAGTAGAGGTGGAAACACCATATATTTT. Translating gives CAWSRGGNTIYF.

The chain is built from TRBV2 and TRBJ2-2; maybe TRBD1 (6 bases). V lost 8 bases to trimming and J lost 6 bases, with 10 bases between them. Germline lookup yields CDR1 SNHLY and CDR2 FYNNEI. This CDR3 spans 12 amino acids. The CDR3 reads CASYRDPGELFF. In DNA form, the CDR3 reads TGTGCCAGCTACAGGGACCCCGGGGAGCTGTTTTTT.

This clone appeared a few times. The rearrangement uses TRBV7-6 and TRBJ2-7; 7 bases are a match to TRBD1. The V gene end was trimmed by 5 bases and the J gene end by 3 bases; junction bases not matched to a gene: 7. The CDR3 spans 14 residues. Per germline, CDR1 SGHVS and CDR2 FNYEAQ. CDR3 protein: CASSIPDRCYEQYF. In nucleotides, the CDR3 is TGTGCCAGCAGCATCCCGGACAGGTGCTACGAGCAGTACTTC.

The chain links TRBV29-1 to TRBJ1-2; 7 bases map to TRBD1. CDR3 size: 15 residues. Germline lookup yields CDR1 SQVTM and CDR2 ANQGSEA. The J segment lost 1 base and the V segment lost 6 bases, leaving 11 bases of the junction unmatched. CDR3 DNA: TGCAGCGTCGGACAGGCAGTGGCGGTTAACTATGGCTACACCTTC. It yields the protein CSVGQAVAVNYGYTF.

The chain has TRBV6-2 or TRBV6-3 and TRBJ1-3; TRBD1 aligns across 7 bases. The V gene's germline CDR1 is MNHEY and CDR2 SVGEGT. V shed 2 bases and J 0 bases; nucleotides not matched to a gene: 1. This CDR3 spans 15 amino acids. The CDR3 nucleotides read TGTGCCAGCAGTTACAGGGACAGCTCTGGAAACACCATATATTTT. Amino acid sequence: CASSYRDSSGNTIYF.

This chain connects TRBV30 to TRBJ1-4; D is undetermined. The germline V and J ends were trimmed by 2 bases and 5 bases, with 15 bases remaining between them. The CDR3 covers 15 residues. Germline lookup yields CDR1 GTSNPN and CDR2 SVGIG (reference sequence). The CDR3 spells CAWSLVSGVNEKLFF. In DNA form, the CDR3 reads TGTGCCTGGAGTTTAGTGTCCGGGGTAAATGAAAAACTGTTTTTT.

The chain couples TRBV28 to TRBJ1-1, with D perhaps TRBD1 (6 bases). CDR1 and CDR2 from the germline V gene are MDHEN and SYDVKM. The CDR3 is 15 amino acids. The V and J ends lost 5 bases and 0 bases respectively, with 13 bases between them. CDR3 nucleotides: TGTGCCAGCAGTCCGGGGGGGGCAGTGAACACTGAAGCTTTCTTT. Translation gives CASSPGGAVNTEAFF.

This chain connects TRBV2 to TRBJ2-3; 15 nucleotides agree with TRBD2. The CDR3 totals 17 residues. V gave up 6 bases and J gave up 0 bases; unmatched junction bases: 4. Germline V CDR1 and CDR2: SNHLY, FYNNEI. CDR3 in amino acids: CASSGLAGGVSTDTQYF. CDR3 bases: TGTGCCAGCAGCGGACTAGCGGGGGGGGTTAGCACAGATACGCAGTATTTT.

The chain links TRBV25-1 to TRBJ1-6; TRBD1 matches 7 bases. The J segment lost 4 bases and the V segment lost 6 bases, leaving 3 bases of the junction unmatched. CDR3 size: 14 residues. Germline V gene data show CDR1 as MGHDK and CDR2 as SYGVNS. CDR3 sequence reads: CASSPGQYNSPLHF. The CDR3 DNA reads TGTGCCAGCAGCCCGGGACAGTATAATTCACCCCTCCACTTT. The whole variable domain, filled in from reference TRBV25-1 and TRBJ1-6, reads EADIYQTPRYLVIGTGKKITLECSQTMGHDKMYWYQQDPGMELHLIHYSYGVNSTEKGDLSSESTVSRIRTEHFPLTLESARPSHTSQYLCASSPGQYNSPLHFGNGTRLTVT.

This chain connects TRBV3-1 (or the pseudogene TRBV3-2) to TRBJ1-1; maybe TRBD1 (5 bases). Germline V gene data show CDR1 as LGHDT and CDR2 as YNNKEL (reference sequence). The CDR3 length is 14 residues. Trimming stripped 0 bases from V and 6 bases from J, with 11 bases between. CDR3 region: CASSQDPGIPEAFF. As DNA, the CDR3 is TGTGCCAGCAGCCAAGACCCAGGGATCCCTGAAGCTTTCTTT.